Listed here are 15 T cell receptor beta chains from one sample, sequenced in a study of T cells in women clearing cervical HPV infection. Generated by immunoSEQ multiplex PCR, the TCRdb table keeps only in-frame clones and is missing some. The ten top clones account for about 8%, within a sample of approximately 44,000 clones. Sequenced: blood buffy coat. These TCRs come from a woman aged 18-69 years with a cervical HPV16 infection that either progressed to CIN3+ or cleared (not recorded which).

CDR3: CSARDKSGGNTEAFF. The part of the CDR3 DNA that was read is TGCAGTGCTAGAGATAAAAGCGGGGGGAACACTGAA. V usage is TRBV20-1 and J usage is TRBJ1-1; possible D gene TRBD1, 5 bases. The sequence runs out 3 residues before the end of the CDR3; the remainder is reconstructed from the germline J gene. The CDR3 is 15 residues long. V gave up 0 bases and J gave up 1 base, with 12 bases separating them. Germline V CDR1 and CDR2: DFQATT, SNEGSKA (reference sequence).

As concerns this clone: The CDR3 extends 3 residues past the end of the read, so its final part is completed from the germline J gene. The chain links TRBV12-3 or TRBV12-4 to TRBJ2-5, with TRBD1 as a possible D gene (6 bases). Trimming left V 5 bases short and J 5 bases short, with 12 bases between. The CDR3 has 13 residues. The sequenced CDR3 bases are TGTGCCAGCAGTCGTAACCAGGGGGAGACC. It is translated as CASSRNQGET. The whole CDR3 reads CASSRNQGETQYF.

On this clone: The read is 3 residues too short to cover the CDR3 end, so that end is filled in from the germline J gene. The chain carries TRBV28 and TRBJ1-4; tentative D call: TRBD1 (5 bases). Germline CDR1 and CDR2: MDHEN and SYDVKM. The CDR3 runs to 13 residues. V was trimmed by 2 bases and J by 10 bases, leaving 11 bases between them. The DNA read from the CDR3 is TGTGCCAGCAGTTTACTTGAGCAGGGAAAA. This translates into CASSLLEQGK. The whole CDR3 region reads CASSLLEQGKLFF.

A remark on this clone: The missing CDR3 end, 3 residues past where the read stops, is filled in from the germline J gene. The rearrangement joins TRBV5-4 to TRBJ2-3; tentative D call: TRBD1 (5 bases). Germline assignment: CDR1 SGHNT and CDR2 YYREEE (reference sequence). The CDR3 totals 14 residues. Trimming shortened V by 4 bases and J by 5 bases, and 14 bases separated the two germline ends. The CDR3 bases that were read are TGTGCCAGCAGCACTCTCCAGGGTGAAGATACG. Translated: CASSTLQGEDT. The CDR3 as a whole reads CASSTLQGEDTQYF.

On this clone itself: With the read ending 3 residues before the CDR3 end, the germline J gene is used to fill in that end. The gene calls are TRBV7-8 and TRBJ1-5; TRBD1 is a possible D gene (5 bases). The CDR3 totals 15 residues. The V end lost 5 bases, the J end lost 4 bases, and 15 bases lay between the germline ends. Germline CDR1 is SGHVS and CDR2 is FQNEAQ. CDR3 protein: CASSAPTEPNQPQHF. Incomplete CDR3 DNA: TGTGCCAGCAGCGCGCCGACAGAGCCTAATCAGCCC.

The sequenced CDR3 bases are TGTGCCAGCAGCTTTGACAAATTCGAG. This gives the protein CASSFDKFE. The full CDR3 is CASSFDKFEQYF. The chain uses TRBV7-9 and TRBJ2-7; D call uncertain. The missing CDR3 end, 3 residues past where the read stops, is filled in from the germline J gene. With 3 bases removed from V and 6 bases from J, the gap between germline ends came to 9 bases. This CDR3 is 12 amino acids long. Germline V lookup: CDR1 SEHNR, CDR2 FQNEAQ (reference sequence). The entire variable domain, with the rest obtained from reference TRBV7-9 and TRBJ2-7, is as follows: DTGVSQNPRHKITKRGQNVTFRCDPISEHNRLYWYRQTLGQGPEFLTYFQNEAQLEKSRLLSDRFSAERPKGSFSTLEIQRTEQGDSAMYLCASSFDKFEQYFGPGTRLTVT.

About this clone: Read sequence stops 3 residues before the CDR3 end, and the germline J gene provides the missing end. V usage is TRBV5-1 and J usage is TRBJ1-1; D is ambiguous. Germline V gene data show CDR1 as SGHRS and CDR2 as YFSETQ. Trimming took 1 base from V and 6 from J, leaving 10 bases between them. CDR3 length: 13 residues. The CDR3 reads CASSLFTASEAFF. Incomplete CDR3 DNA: TGCGCCAGCAGCTTGTTTACAGCTTCTGAA.

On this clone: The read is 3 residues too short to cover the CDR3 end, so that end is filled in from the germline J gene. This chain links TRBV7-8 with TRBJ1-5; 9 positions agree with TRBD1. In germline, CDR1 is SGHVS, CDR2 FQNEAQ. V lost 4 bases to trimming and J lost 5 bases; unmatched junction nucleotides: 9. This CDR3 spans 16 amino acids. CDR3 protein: CASSSLGQGIDQPQHF. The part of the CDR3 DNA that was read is TGTGCCAGCAGCTCACTGGGACAGGGAATCGATCAGCCC.

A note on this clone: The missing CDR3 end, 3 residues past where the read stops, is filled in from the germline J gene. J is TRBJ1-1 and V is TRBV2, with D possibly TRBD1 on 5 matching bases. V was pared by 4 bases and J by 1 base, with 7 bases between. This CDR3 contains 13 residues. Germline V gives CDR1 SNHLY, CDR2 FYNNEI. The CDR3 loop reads CASSGQGNTEAFF. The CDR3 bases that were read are TGTGCCAGCAGTGGGCAGGGGAACACTGAA. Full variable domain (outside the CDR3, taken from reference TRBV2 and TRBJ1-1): EPEVTQTPSHQVTQMGQEVILRCVPISNHLYFYWYRQILGQKVEFLVSFYNNEISEKSEIFDDQFSVERPDGSNFTLKIRSTKLEDSAMYFCASSGQGNTEAFFGQGTRLTVV.

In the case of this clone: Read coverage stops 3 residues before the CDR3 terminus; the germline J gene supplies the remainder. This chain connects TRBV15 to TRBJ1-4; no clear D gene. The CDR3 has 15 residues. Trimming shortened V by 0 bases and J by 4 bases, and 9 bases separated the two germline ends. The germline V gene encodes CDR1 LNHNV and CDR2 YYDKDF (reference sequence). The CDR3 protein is CATSREALNNEKLFF. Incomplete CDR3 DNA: TGTGCCACCAGCAGAGAGGCTCTCAATAATGAAAAA.

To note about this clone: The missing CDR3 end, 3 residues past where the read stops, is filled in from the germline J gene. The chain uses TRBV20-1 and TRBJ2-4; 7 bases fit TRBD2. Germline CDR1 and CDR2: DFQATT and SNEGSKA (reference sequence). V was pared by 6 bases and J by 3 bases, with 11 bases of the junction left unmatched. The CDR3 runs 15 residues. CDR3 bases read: TGCAGTGCCAGAAGGCGGGAGTCGGGCAAAAACATT. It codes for CSARRRESGKNI. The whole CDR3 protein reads CSARRRESGKNIQYF.

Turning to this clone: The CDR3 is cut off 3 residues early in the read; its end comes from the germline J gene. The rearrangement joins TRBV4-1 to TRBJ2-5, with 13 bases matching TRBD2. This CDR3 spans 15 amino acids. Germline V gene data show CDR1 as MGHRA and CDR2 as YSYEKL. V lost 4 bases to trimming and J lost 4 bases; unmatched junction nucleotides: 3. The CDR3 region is CASSPTSGGGETQYF. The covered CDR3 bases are TGCGCCAGCAGCCCCACTAGCGGGGGGGGAGAGACC.

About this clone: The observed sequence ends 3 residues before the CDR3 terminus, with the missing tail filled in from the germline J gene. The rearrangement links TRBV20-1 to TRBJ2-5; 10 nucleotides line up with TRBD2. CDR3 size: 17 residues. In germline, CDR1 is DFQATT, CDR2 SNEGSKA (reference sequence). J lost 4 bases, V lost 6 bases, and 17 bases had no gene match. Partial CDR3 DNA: TGCAGTGCCACGGGCCACCTAGCGGGAGATCGGGGAGAGACC. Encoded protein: CSATGHLAGDRGET. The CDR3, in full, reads CSATGHLAGDRGETQYF.

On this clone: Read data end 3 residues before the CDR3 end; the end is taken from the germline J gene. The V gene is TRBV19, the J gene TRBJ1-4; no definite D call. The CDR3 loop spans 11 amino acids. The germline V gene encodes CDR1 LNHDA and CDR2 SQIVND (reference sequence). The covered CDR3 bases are TGTGCCAGTGATAACAACGGGAAA. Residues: CASDNNGK. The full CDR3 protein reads CASDNNGKLFF.

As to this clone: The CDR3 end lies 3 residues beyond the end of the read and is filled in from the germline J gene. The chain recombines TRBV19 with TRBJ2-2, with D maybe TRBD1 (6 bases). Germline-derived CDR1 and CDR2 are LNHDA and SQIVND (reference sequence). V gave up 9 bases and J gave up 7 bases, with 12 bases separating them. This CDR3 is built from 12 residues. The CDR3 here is CASLQGVGELFF. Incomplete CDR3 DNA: TGTGCCAGCCTACAGGGAGTCGGGGAG.